This T cell receptor beta chain was recovered during a study of control samples from healthy donors and cancer patients. Some clones are missing from TCRdb's copy, which holds only in-frame ones; the method was immunoSEQ multiplex PCR. The sample has approximately 190,000 clones; around 93% are singletons. V was pared by 5 bases and J by 7 bases, with 6 bases of the junction left unmatched. Germline loops: CDR1 SEHNR, CDR2 FQNEAQ (reference sequence). This CDR3 is 13 amino acids long. This clonotype was obtained from a man aged 30 to 45 in good health. The sample was blood. V gene TRBV7-9 combines with J gene TRBJ2-3, with 7 bases that match TRBD1. The CDR3 loop reads CASSRQGGNTQYF. In DNA form, the CDR3 reads TGTGCCAGCAGCCGACAGGGTGGGAATACGCAGTATTTT.